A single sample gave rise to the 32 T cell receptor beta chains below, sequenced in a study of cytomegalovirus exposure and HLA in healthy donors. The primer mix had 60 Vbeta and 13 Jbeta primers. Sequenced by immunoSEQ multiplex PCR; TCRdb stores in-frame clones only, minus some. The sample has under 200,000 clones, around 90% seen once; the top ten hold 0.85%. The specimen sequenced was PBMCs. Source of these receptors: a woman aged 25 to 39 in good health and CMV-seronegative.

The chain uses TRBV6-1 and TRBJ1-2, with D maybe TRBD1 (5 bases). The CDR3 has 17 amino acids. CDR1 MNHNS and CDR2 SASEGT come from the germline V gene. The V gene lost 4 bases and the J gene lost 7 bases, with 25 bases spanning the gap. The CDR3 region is CASSAQGRGGYGGGYTF. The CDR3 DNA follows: TGTGCCAGCAGTGCCCAGGGACGTGGGGGGTACGGGGGTGGCTACACCTTC.

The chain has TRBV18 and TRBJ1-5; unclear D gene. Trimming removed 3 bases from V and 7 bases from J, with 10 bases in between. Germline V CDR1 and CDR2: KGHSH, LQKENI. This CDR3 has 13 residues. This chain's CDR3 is CASSPSGEQPQHF. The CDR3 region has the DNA TGTGCCAGCTCACCTAGCGGGGAACAGCCCCAGCATTTT.

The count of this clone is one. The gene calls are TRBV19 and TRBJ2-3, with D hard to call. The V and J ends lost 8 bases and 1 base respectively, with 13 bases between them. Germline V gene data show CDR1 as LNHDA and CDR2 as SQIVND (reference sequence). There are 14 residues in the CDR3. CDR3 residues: CASGLPRGTDTQYF. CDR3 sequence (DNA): TGTGCCAGTGGCCTCCCACGGGGCACAGATACGCAGTATTTT.

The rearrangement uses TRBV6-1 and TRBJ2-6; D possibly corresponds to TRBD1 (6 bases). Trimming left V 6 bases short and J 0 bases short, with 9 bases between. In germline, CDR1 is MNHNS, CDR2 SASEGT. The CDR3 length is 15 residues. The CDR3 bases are TGTGCCAGCAGGGCACAGGGCTCTGGGGCCAACGTCCTGACTTTC. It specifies CASRAQGSGANVLTF.

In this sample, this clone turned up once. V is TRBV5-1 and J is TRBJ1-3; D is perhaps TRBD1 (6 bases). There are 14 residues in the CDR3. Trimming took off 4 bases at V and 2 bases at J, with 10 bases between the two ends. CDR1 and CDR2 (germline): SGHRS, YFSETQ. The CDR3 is CASSEGVAGNTIYF. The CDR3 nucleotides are TGCGCCAGCAGCGAGGGGGTTGCTGGAAACACCATATATTTT. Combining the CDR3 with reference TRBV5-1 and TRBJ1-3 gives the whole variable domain KAGVTQTPRYLIKTRGQQVTLSCSPISGHRSVSWYQQTPGQGLQFLFEYFSETQRNKGNFPGRFSGRQFSNSRSEMNVSTLELGDSALYLCASSEGVAGNTIYFGEGSWLTVV.

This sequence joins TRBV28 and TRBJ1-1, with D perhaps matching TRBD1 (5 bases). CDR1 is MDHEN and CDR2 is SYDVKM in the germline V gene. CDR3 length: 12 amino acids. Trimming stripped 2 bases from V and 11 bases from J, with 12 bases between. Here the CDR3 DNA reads TGTGCCAGCAGTTTAGAGCAGGGTGACGCTTTCTTT. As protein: CASSLEQGDAFF.

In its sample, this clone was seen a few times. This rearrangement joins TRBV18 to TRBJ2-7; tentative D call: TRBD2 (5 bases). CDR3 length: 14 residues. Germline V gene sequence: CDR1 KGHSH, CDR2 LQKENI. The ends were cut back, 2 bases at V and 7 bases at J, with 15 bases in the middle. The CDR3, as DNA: TGTGCCAGCTCACCAGAACTAGACTACCGGGAGCAGTACTTC. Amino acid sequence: CASSPELDYREQYF.

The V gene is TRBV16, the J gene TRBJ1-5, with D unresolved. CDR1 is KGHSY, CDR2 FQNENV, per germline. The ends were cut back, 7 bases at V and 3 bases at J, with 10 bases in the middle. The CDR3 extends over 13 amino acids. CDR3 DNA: TGTGCCAGCACCTGGGCCGCCAATCAGCCCCAGCATTTT. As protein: CASTWAANQPQHF.

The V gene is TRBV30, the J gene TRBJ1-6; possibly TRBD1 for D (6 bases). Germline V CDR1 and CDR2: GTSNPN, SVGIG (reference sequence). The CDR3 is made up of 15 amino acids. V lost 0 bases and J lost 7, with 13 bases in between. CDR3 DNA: TGTGCCTGGAGTGTATTGGGGGCTCAAAATTCACCCCTCCACTTT. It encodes CAWSVLGAQNSPLHF. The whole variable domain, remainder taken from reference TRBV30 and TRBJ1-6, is SQTIHQWPATLVQPVGSPLSLECTVEGTSNPNLYWYRQAAGRGLQLLFYSVGIGQISSEVPQNLSASRPQDRQFILSSKKLLLSDSGFYLCAWSVLGAQNSPLHFGNGTRLTVT.

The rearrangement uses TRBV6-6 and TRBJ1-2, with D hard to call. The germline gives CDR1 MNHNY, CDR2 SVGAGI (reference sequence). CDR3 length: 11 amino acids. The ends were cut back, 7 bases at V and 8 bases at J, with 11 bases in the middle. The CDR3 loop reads CASTLNRGYTF. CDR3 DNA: TGTGCCAGCACCCTCAATCGGGGCTACACCTTC.

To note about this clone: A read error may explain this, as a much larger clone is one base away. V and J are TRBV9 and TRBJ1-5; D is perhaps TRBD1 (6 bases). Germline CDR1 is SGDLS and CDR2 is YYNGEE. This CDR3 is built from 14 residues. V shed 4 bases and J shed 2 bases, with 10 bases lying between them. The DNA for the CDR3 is TGTGCCAGCAGCTTATCAGGGGGCAATCAGCCCCAGCATTTT. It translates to CASSLSGGNQPQHF.

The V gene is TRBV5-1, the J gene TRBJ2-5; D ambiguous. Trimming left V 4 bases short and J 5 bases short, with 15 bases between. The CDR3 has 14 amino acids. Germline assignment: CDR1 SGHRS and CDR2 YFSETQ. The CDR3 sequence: CASSANYPRETQYF. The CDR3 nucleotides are TGCGCCAGCAGCGCTAACTACCCTCGTGAGACCCAGTACTTC.

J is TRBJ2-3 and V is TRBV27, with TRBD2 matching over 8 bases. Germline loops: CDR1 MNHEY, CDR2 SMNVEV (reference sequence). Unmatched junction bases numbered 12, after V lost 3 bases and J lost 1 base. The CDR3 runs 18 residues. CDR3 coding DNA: TGTGCCAGCAGTTTTGTAGCGGGAATGGGTACGGGCACAGATACGCAGTATTTT. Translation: CASSFVAGMGTGTDTQYF.

The CDR3 region is CASSSQWRDREAQETQYF. CDR3 nucleotide sequence: TGTGCCAGCAGTTCCCAATGGAGGGACAGAGAAGCCCAAGAGACCCAGTACTTC. The chain joins TRBV28 to TRBJ2-5; the D gene is possibly TRBD1 (7 bases). From germline, CDR1 is MDHEN and CDR2 SYDVKM. The CDR3 extends over 18 amino acids. V lost 4 bases and J 1 base, leaving 22 bases between the germline ends.

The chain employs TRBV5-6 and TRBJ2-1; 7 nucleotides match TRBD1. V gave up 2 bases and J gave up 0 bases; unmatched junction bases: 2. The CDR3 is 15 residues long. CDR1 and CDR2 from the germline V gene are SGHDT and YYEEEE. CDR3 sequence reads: CASSFYRGSYNEQFF. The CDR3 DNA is TGTGCCAGCAGCTTTTACAGGGGCTCCTACAATGAGCAGTTCTTC.

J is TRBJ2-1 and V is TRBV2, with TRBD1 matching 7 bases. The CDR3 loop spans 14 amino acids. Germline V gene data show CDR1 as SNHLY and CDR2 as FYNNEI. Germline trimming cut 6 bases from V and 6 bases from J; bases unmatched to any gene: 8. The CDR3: CASRHETGPNEQFF. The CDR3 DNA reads TGTGCCAGCAGGCATGAGACAGGGCCCAATGAGCAGTTCTTC.

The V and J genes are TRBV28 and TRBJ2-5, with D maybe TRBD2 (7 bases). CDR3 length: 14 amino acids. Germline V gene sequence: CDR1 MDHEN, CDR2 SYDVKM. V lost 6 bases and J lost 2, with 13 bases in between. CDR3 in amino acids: CASRRGTSQETQYF. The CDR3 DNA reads TGTGCCAGCAGGCGGGGGACAAGTCAAGAGACCCAGTACTTC.

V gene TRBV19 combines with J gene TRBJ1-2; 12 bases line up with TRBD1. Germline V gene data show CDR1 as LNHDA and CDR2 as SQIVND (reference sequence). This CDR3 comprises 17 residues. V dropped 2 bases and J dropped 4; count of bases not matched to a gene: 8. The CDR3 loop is CASSIRSSGQGAYGYTF. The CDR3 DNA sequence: TGTGCCAGTAGTATAAGAAGTTCGGGACAGGGGGCCTATGGCTACACCTTC.

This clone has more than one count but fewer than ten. The CDR3 DNA is TGTGCCAGCAGCAGGACAGAGAACACTGAAGCTTTCTTT. Translation: CASSRTENTEAFF. This chain connects TRBV11-1 to TRBJ1-1; D possibly corresponds to TRBD1 (6 bases). This CDR3 region has 13 residues. The germline V and J ends were trimmed by 5 bases and 1 base, with 8 bases remaining between them. Germline V gene sequence: CDR1 SGHAT, CDR2 FQDESV (reference sequence).

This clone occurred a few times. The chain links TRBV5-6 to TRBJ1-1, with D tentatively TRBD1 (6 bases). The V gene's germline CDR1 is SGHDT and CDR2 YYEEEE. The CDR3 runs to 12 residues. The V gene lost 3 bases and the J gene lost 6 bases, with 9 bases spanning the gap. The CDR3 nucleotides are TGTGCCAGCAGCTACAGGGTGGCTGAAGCTTTCTTT. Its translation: CASSYRVAEAFF.

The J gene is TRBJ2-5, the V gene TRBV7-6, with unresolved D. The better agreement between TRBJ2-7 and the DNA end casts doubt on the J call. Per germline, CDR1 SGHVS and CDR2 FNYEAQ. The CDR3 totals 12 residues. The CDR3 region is CASSPFDNEQYF. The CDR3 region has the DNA TGTGCCAGCAGCCCCTTTGACAACGAGCAGTACTTC.

The CDR3 loop reads CASRATTANYGYTF. CDR3 nucleotides: TGTGCCAGCAGGGCGACGACAGCTAACTATGGCTACACCTTC. The chain is built from TRBV28 and TRBJ1-2; D perhaps matches TRBD1 (5 bases). Deletions cut 6 bases from V and 0 bases from J, with 11 bases between. There are 14 residues in the CDR3. Germline CDR1 reads MDHEN; CDR2 reads SYDVKM.

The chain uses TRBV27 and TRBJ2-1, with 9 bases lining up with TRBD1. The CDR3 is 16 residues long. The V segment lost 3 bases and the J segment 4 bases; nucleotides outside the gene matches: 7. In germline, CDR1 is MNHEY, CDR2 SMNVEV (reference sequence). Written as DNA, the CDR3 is TGTGCCAGCAGTTTCCAACAGGGGGCGCGGTACAATGAGCAGTTCTTC. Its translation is CASSFQQGARYNEQFF.

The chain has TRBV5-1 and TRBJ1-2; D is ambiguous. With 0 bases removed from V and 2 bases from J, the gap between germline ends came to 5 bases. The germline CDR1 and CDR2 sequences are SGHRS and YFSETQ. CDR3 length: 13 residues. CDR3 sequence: CASSLVVNYGYTF. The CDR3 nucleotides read TGCGCCAGCAGCTTGGTTGTAAACTATGGCTACACCTTC.

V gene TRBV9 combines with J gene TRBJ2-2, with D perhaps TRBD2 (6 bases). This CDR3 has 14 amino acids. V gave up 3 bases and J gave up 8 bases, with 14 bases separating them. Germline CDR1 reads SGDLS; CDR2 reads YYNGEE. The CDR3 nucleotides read TGTGCCAGCAGCGCCAGCGGAGGGCTGGGGGAGCTGTTTTTT. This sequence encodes CASSASGGLGELFF.

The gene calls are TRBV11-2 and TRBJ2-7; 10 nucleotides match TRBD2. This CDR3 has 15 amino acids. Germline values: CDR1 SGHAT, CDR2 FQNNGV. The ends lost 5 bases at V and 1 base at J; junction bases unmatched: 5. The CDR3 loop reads CASSGGSGGSYEQYF. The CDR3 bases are TGTGCCAGCAGCGGAGGTAGCGGGGGGTCCTACGAGCAGTACTTC.

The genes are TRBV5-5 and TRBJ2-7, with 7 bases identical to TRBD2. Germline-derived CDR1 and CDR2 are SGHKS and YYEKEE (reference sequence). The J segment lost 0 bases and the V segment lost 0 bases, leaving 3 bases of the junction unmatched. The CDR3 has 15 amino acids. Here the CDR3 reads CASSLEAGSSYEQYF. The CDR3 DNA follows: TGTGCCAGCAGCTTGGAAGCGGGGAGCTCCTACGAGCAGTACTTC.

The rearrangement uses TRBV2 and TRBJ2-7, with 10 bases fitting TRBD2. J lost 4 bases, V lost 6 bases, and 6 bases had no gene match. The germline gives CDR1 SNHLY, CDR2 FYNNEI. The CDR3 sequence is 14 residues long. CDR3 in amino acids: CASSERGGVYEQYF. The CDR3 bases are TGTGCCAGCAGCGAGCGGGGGGGCGTGTACGAGCAGTACTTC.

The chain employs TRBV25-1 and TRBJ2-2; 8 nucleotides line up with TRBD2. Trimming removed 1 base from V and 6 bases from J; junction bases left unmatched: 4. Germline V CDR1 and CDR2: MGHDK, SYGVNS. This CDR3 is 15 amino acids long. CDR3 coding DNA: TGTGCCAGCAGTGAATCGCGGGGGGCGGCCGGGGAGCTGTTTTTT. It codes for CASSESRGAAGELFF.

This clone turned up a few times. The CDR3 coding sequence is TGCGCCAGCAGCCGACAGGACTCAATCTATGGCTACACCTTC. It is translated as CASSRQDSIYGYTF. This chain connects TRBV4-1 to TRBJ1-2; D might be TRBD1 (6 bases). The V and J ends lost 4 bases and 4 bases respectively, with 13 bases between them. From germline, CDR1 is MGHRA and CDR2 YSYEKL. The CDR3 has 14 residues.

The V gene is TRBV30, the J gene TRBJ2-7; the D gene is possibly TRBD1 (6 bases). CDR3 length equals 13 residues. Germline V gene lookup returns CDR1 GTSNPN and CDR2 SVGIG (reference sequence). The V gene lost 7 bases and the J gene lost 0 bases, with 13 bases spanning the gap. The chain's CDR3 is CASTRDNSYEQYF. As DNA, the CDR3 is TGTGCCTCGACCCGGGACAACTCCTACGAGCAGTACTTC.

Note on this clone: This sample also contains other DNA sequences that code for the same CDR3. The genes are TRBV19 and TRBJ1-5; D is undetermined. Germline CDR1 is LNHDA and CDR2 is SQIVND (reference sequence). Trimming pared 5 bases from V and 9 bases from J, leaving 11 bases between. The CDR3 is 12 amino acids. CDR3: CASSPGVGPQHF. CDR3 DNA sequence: TGTGCCAGTAGTCCGGGAGTCGGGCCCCAGCATTTT.